Reported below is one TCR beta chain. Its antigen is not identified. Sequenced with the Oncomine TCR Beta short-read assay was DNA taken from cultured CD4+ T cells. TCRdb independently ran MiXCR on the PCR reads; one entry per CDR3 protein. Seen here are 8,700 or so distinct CDR3 sequences, approximately 71% observed once, and the top ten hold about 10%. This record comes from a study of vaccination and CD4 T cells after COVID-19. As to treatment: approximately 9-day PBMC culture with coronavirus spike peptide pools or control peptides (ViraFEST assay). Germline V CDR1 and CDR2: WNHNN, SYGVQD (reference sequence). J gave up 4 bases and V 6 bases, and 7 bases lay outside the gene matches. The CDR3 extends over 14 amino acids.

This material consisted of CD4+ T cells from blood, cultured in vitro, taken before SARS-CoV-2 vaccination. The TCR was taken from a human donor who had recovered from COVID-19. The gene calls are TRBV10-1 and TRBJ1-2; 8 nucleotides agree with TRBD1. The CDR3 spells CASSPGTGRYGYTF. As DNA, the CDR3 is TGCGCCAGCAGCCCCGGGACAGGCCGCTATGGCTACACCTTC.